A selection of T cell receptor beta chains follows, all from one sample in a study of control samples from healthy donors and cancer patients. Generated by immunoSEQ multiplex PCR, the TCRdb table keeps only in-frame clones and is missing some. The data include fewer than 250,000 clones; the top ten clones carry roughly 2.2%. The sequenced sample consisted of blood. These receptors all stem from a woman in her twenties or thirties in good health. Both conserved end residues are trimmed from each CDR3.

TRBV7-9 | ATIGDTMNTEAF
TRBV28 | ASGLQVSAQF
TRBV18 | ASSTGTSGVSEQF
TRBV6-5 | ASSPGSYSPLH
TRBV29-1 | SGIGTSRGELF
TRBV9 | ASRSDGNSPLH
TRBV7-2 | ASSTQTDRADSPLH
TRBV27 | ASSLQNYPGHEQF
TRBV28 | ASSSDRTWGHQPQH
TRBV15 | ATSRDRAEPPTEAF